Reported below is one T cell receptor beta chain. Methods used by the authors: Researchers report that nucleated cell counts were estimated from reference gene primer amplification. Clones were sequenced by immunoSEQ multiplex PCR, and TCRdb holds only the in-frame ones, with some missing. V, J and clone size derive from that table, while D and trimming were established from the DNA sequence. The sample has roughly 150,000 clones, around 85% seen once. V lost 0 bases to trimming and J lost 0 bases; unmatched junction nucleotides: 14. This CDR3 has 20 residues. The data derive from a study of blood T cell repertoires in COVID-19. The wider study: Acute and convalescent COVID-19 specimens originated in the United States, Italy and Spain. In each case, the material was cDNA or gDNA derived from T cells, B-cell-depleted T cells, or PBMCs.

Sequencing was done on a sample of peripheral blood. The origin of this receptor is a human donor in a cohort sampled during active COVID-19. The J gene is TRBJ1-2, the V gene TRBV23-1, with 9 bases identical to TRBD1. TRBV23-1 is filed as an ORF, its function uncertain. The CDR3 coding sequence is TGCGCCAGCAGTCAATCAGACTTGGTCTTAGGGACAGGGCCTAACTATGGCTACACCTTC. This sequence encodes CASSQSDLVLGTGPNYGYTF.